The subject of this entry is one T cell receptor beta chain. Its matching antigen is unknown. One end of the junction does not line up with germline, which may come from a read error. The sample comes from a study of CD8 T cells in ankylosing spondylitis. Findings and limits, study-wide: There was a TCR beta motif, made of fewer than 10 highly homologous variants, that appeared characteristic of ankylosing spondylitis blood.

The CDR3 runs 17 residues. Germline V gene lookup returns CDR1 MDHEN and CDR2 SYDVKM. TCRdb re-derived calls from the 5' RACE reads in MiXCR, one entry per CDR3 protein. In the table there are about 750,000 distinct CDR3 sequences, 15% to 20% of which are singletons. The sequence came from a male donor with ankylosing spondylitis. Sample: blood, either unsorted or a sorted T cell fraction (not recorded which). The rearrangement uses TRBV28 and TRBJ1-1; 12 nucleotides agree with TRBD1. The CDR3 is CASSRPGQGALKTEAFF. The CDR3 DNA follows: TGTGCCAGCAGTCGGCCGGGACAGGGGGCCCTGAAGACTGAAGCTTTCTTT.